The entry that follows covers one T cell receptor beta chain sequence. Method: immunoSEQ multiplex PCR; TCRdb's copy keeps in-frame clones and lacks some. The sample has tens of thousands of clones, about 90% seen once. These data originate in a study of technical replicates of blood from several donors. This CDR3 has 13 amino acids. The germline CDR1 and CDR2 sequences are SEHNR and FQNEAQ (reference sequence). The V end was cut by 7 bases, the J end by 3 bases, with 11 bases between. V is TRBV7-9 and J is TRBJ2-3; D is undetermined. The TCR comes from a human donor in good health. Specimen: T cells isolated from PBMCs. Here the CDR3 reads CASISDTTDTQYF. The CDR3 DNA reads as TGTGCCAGCATATCCGACACTACAGATACGCAGTATTTT.